The 9 T cell receptor beta chains below all came from one sample that was sequenced in a study of identical twins (dated by TCRdb to about 2016). Receptor libraries were prepared by 5' RACE. The sequencer listed for this sample is Illumina HiSeq 2000. TCRdb trimmed the raw reads at Q25, called clones with MiXCR and kept productive beta chains. Each entry merges the rows of one CDR3 protein and shows their most common DNA and genes. This sample comprises nearly 200,000 distinct CDR3 sequences, more than 15% of them detected only once. Roughly two fifths of the sample is in the top ten clones. This sample was shared with a second study, whose subject was T cells expressing NK-cell markers.

Sequenced sample: CD8+ T cells sorted from blood. The origin of the receptors is a woman younger than 35 in good health.

This clonotype occurred a few times. V is TRBV6-5 and J is TRBJ2-7; 9 bases line up with TRBD2. The CDR3 runs 15 residues. J gave up 5 bases and V 4 bases, and 9 bases lay outside the gene matches. Germline V gives CDR1 MNHEY, CDR2 SVGAGI. The CDR3 DNA reads as TGTGCCAGCAGTTTTTTTGCGGGAGGGCCCGACGAGCAGTACTTC. It codes for CASSFFAGGPDEQYF.

The rearrangement links TRBV10-2 to TRBJ2-1; 14 positions agree with TRBD2. Germline-derived CDR1 and CDR2 are WSHSY and SAAADI. The CDR3 is 15 residues long. V dropped 7 bases and J dropped 8; count of bases not matched to a gene: 7. CDR3 sequence reads: CASTPTSGRAYEQFF. The CDR3 DNA sequence: TGCGCCAGCACCCCGACTAGCGGGAGGGCTTATGAGCAGTTCTTC.

The rearrangement links TRBV9 to TRBJ2-3, with D perhaps assigned TRBD1 or TRBD2 (5 bases each). Trimming cost V 2 bases and J 0 bases, with 7 bases left between them. This CDR3 region has 14 residues. Germline V gene sequence: CDR1 SGDLS, CDR2 YYNGEE. CDR3 loop: CASSVWGSTDTQYF. The CDR3 DNA reads TGTGCCAGCAGCGTCTGGGGGAGCACAGATACGCAGTATTTT.

This clonotype was counted only a few times. V and J are TRBV7-2 and TRBJ2-7; TRBD2 aligns across 9 bases. CDR1 is SGHTA, CDR2 FQGNSA, per germline. The V segment lost 4 bases and the J segment 1 base; nucleotides outside the gene matches: 5. This CDR3 spans 15 amino acids. CDR3 region: CASSWYSGGSYEQYF. In DNA form, the CDR3 reads TGTGCCAGCAGCTGGTATAGCGGGGGATCCTACGAGCAGTACTTC.

The V call is TRBV20-1, the J call TRBJ2-7, with D possibly matching TRBD2 (6 bases). Germline CDR1 DFQATT, CDR2 SNEGSKA (reference sequence). Trimming left V 0 bases short and J 5 bases short, with 14 bases between. There are 14 residues in the CDR3. The DNA for the CDR3 is TGCAGTGCTAGAGATCCAGAGGGGAGGCACGAGCAGTACTTC. Its translation: CSARDPEGRHEQYF.

The chain joins TRBV11-1 to TRBJ1-1; 7 nucleotides agree with TRBD1. The length of the CDR3 is 15 residues. Trimming took 3 bases from V and 1 from J; bases not matched to a gene: 5. Germline lookup yields CDR1 SGHAT and CDR2 FQDESV (reference sequence). DNA for the CDR3: TGTGCCAGCAGCTTTACGACAGGGAAGAACACTGAAGCTTTCTTT. This codes for CASSFTTGKNTEAFF.

The chain joins TRBV9 to TRBJ2-3; TRBD1 matches 8 bases. Germline V gives CDR1 SGDLS, CDR2 YYNGEE. The CDR3 contains 15 residues. The junction had 5 bases not matched to a gene; V was cut back by 2 bases and J by 3 bases. CDR3 nucleotides: TGTGCCAGCAGCGTTGGGACAGGCCCTACAGATACGCAGTATTTT. Its translation: CASSVGTGPTDTQYF.

A few counts support this clonotype. The chain carries TRBV5-1 and TRBJ1-2; 7 bases agree with TRBD1. Germline trimming cut 5 bases from V and 9 bases from J; bases unmatched to any gene: 10. CDR1 is SGHRS, CDR2 YFSETQ, per germline. The CDR3 consists of 13 residues. The CDR3 region has the DNA TGCGCCAGCAGGAGGACAGGTTCGGGGAGCTACACCTTC. This encodes CASRRTGSGSYTF.

This clonotype appeared once. The chain combines TRBV7-9 with TRBJ1-1, with a possible D match to TRBD1 (5 bases). There are 12 residues in the CDR3. V was shortened by 4 bases and J by 5 bases, with 8 bases between the two germline ends. Germline V gene lookup returns CDR1 SEHNR and CDR2 FQNEAQ (reference sequence). The CDR3 loop reads CASSWQGTEAFF. DNA of the CDR3: TGTGCCAGCAGCTGGCAGGGTACTGAAGCTTTCTTT.